This T cell receptor (beta chain) was captured in a study of blood T cell repertoires in COVID-19. Study context: The United States, Italy and Spain provided the acute and convalescent COVID-19 samples. PBMCs, B-cell-depleted T cells, or T cells provided the cDNA or gDNA that made up the material.

In the original analysis: Amplified reference gene primers provided the basis for estimating nucleated cell counts. The table came from immunoSEQ multiplex PCR; TCRdb's copy has only in-frame clones and leaves some out. The D gene and trimming were derived from the DNA, and the V and J assignments and clone size from that table. The data show around 400,000 clones, approximately 90% seen once. A PCR-confirmed or clinician-diagnosed COVID-19 case had contacted exposed participants within 2 weeks of entry. V lost 4 bases, J lost 8 bases, and 6 bases stayed unmatched. Looked up from germline, CDR1 is LNHDA and CDR2 is SQIVND (reference sequence). This CDR3 is built from 14 residues.

The sample taken for sequencing was PBMCs or T cells enriched from blood (not recorded which). The sequence was collected from a woman in her forties who had been exposed to COVID-19. V gene TRBV19 combines with J gene TRBJ2-1; TRBD2 matches at 9 bases. As DNA, the CDR3 is TGTGCCAGTAGTAGCGGGAGGGACTTTGATGAGCAGTTCTTC. Translating gives CASSSGRDFDEQFF.